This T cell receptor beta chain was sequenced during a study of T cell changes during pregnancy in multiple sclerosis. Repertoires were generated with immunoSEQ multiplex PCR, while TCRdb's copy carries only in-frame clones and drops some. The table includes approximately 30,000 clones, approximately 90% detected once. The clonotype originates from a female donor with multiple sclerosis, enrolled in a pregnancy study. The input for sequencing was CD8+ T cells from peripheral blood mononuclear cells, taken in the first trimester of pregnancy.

CDR3 region: CATTTGDSYEQYF. In DNA, the CDR3 is TGTGCCACTACAACAGGGGACTCCTACGAGCAGTACTTC. The V call is TRBV6-4, the J call TRBJ2-7, with 7 bases lining up with TRBD1. The CDR3 has 13 residues. V shed 10 bases and J 0 bases; nucleotides not matched to a gene: 6. From germline, CDR1 is MRHNA and CDR2 SNTAGT.